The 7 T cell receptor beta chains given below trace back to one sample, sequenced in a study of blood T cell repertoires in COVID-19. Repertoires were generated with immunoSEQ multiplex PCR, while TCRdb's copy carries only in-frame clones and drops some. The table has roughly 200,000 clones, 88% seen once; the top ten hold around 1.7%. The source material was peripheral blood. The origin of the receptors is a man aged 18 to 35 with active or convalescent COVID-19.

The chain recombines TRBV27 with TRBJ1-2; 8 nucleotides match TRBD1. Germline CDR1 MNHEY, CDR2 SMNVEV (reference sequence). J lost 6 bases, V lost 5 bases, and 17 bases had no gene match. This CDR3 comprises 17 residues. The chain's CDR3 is CASSPYPGGQGSHGYTF. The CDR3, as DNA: TGTGCCAGCAGTCCATACCCAGGAGGACAGGGCTCCCATGGCTACACCTTC.

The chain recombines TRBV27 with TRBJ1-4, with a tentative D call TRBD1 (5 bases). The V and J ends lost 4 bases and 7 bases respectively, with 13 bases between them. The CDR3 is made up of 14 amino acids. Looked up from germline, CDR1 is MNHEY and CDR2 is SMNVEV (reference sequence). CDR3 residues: CASSWTGGAEKLFF. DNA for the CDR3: TGTGCCAGCAGTTGGACGGGCGGGGCTGAAAAACTGTTTTTT.

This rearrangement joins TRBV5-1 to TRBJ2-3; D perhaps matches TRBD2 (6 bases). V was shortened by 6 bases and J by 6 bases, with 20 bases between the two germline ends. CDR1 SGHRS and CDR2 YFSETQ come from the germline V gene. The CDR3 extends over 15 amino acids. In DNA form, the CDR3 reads TGCGCCAGCACCAGAGACTATAGCGGTATCGATACGCAGTATTTT. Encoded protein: CASTRDYSGIDTQYF.

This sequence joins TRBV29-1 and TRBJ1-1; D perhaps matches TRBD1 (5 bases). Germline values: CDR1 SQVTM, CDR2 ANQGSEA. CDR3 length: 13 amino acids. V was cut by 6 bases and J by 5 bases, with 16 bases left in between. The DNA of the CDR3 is TGCAGCGTGGAACAAACGGGGGGAACTGAAGCTTTCTTT. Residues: CSVEQTGGTEAFF.

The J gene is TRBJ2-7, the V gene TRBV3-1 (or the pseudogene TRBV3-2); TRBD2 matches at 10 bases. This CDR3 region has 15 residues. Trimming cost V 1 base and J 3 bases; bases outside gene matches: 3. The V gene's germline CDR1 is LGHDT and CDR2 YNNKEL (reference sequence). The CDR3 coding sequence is TGTGCCAGCAGCCAAGTTCCTAGCGGGGGCTACGAGCAGTACTTC. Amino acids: CASSQVPSGGYEQYF.

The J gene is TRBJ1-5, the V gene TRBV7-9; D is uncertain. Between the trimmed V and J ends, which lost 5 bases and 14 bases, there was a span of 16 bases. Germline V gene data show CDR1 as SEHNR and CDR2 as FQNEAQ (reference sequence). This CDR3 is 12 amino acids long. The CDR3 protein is CASSLGSGREHF. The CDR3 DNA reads TGTGCCAGCAGCCTGGGTAGCGGACGGGAGCATTTT.

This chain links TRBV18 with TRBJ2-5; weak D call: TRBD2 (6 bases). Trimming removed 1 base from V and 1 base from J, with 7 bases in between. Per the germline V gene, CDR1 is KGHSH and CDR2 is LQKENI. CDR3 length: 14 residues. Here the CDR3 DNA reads TGTGCCAGCTCACCACAGGGAGGCCAAGAGACCCAGTACTTC. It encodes CASSPQGGQETQYF.